This T cell receptor beta chain was recovered during a study of sequential checkpoint blockade in melanoma. As for the study in general: Each arm's sequence ended with maintenance nivolumab. DNA from 91 pretreatment tumor samples underwent TCRβ immunosequencing.

Method: immunoSEQ multiplex PCR; TCRdb's copy keeps in-frame clones and lacks some. Of some 6,600 clones detected, 28% appear once; the ten largest clones hold more than 20%. Treatment described: randomized to nivolumab then ipilimumab (arm A) or the reverse (arm B). Per the germline V gene, CDR1 is SGHNT and CDR2 is YENEEA. The germline V and J ends were trimmed by 3 bases and 3 bases, with 19 bases remaining between them. The CDR3 runs 17 residues. This clone was counted ten times or more. This sequence was found in a human donor with melanoma. The chain combines TRBV11-3 with TRBJ2-3; TRBD2 might be the D (6 bases). The starting material was tumor tissue (inferred from file names), obtained from a patient given nivolumab and ipilimumab in sequence. The chain's CDR3 is CASSFNSHSAGTDTQYF. In DNA form, the CDR3 reads TGTGCCAGCAGCTTCAATTCCCATAGCGCGGGGACAGATACGCAGTATTTT. Based on the CDR3 plus reference TRBV11-3 and TRBJ2-3, the full variable domain is EAGVVQSPRYKIIEKKQPVAFWCNPISGHNTLYWYLQNLGQGPELLIRYENEEAVDDSQLPKDRFSAERLKGVDSTLKIQPAELGDSAVYLCASSFNSHSAGTDTQYFGPGTRLTVL.